Included here is one T cell receptor (beta chain) sequence, with context. What it binds is not known. This table comes from immunoSEQ multiplex PCR, and its TCRdb copy is limited to in-frame clones, with some not included. The table has about 110,000 clones, approximately 91% seen once. The data belong to a study of cytomegalovirus exposure and HLA in healthy donors. Germline V gives CDR1 LNHDA, CDR2 SQIVND (reference sequence). With 4 bases clipped from V and 1 base from J, the junction kept 13 bases outside the gene matches. The CDR3 loop spans 18 amino acids. Notes on the study in general: In vitro, three CMV-associated chains proved specific for CMV antigens. The study found most TCR sequences rare, yet found some public TCRs in many donors.

V gene TRBV19 combines with J gene TRBJ2-3; 8 bases are a match to TRBD2. Sequencing was performed on PBMCs. This clonotype was sampled from a woman aged 18-29 years in good health and CMV-seronegative. CDR3 DNA: TGTGCCAGTAGTAGGGGCCCCTTAGCGGGGCTTGGCACAGATACGCAGTATTTT. It yields the protein CASSRGPLAGLGTDTQYF.